This T cell receptor beta chain was documented in a study of sequential checkpoint blockade in melanoma (dated by TCRdb to between 2018 and 2021). Context from the whole study: Using 1:1 randomization, the trial assigned patients either to first-line nivolumab followed by ipilimumab (arm A) or to ipilimumab followed by nivolumab (arm B). Maintenance nivolumab was given following each of the two trial sequences. DNA from about a hundred pretreatment melanoma tumor samples underwent TCRbeta immunosequencing. Matched tumor biopsies were taken from about two dozen patients before treatment and at week 13, after single-agent nivolumab (arm A) or ipilimumab (arm B). Roughly 85% of the matched pre- and post-treatment tumor biopsy pairs came from the same lesion. Study-wide conclusions, independent of this receptor: The response-prediction model combining TCR metrics and mutation burden needs validation in larger, independent patient cohorts. Within-arm analyses of tumor T-cell fraction were limited by small sample sizes and reduced statistical power. In the nivolumab-first arm (arm A), an association was found between pretreatment tumor TIL clonality and response (P = .04). Clinical benefit was about 30 times more likely to be achieved by patients whose tumor T-cell fraction and clonality increased by week 13. PD-L1 staining and CD8+ T-cell counts correlated with tumor T-cell fraction and clonality, whereas mutational load did not.

The meaning of the sample's treatment or condition label: randomized to nivolumab then ipilimumab (arm A) or the reverse (arm B). No trial patient had received prior DNA-damaging chemotherapy. CheckMate 064, a randomized, open-label phase II trial of sequential checkpoint blockade, was the source of the samples, all of which came from patients with melanoma. Tumor TCR sequencing used genomic DNA from formalin-fixed paraffin-embedded (FFPE) tissue samples. The immunoSEQ Assay was used to immunosequence TCRbeta CDR3 regions from genomic DNA. Before high-throughput sequencing, the genomic DNA was amplified using bias-controlled multiplex PCR. The authors' analysis ran thus. To quantify the absolute abundance of each unique TCRbeta CDR3 region, the sequences were collapsed and filtered. Clonality, defined as 1 minus Pielou's evenness, was calculated using only productive rearrangements. Tumor T-cell fraction was calculated by normalizing TCRbeta template counts to usable DNA, which was estimated from several housekeeping genes. Clones with significantly greater frequencies in on-treatment versus baseline samples were identified using a previously published method. The table was pulled from immuneACCESS by TCRdb, which kept in-frame rearrangements only. Such tables lose some clones; where checked, under half of the loss comes from unresolved V genes, and the rest has no known cause. Clone size and V and J calls were adopted from that table, with D and trimming inferred from the DNA. Present in this sample are about 4,800 clones, around 33% of which were seen just once. Less than 8% of the sample is taken by the ten largest.

From its cysteine to its phenylalanine, the CDR3 spans 14 amino acids. CDR3 DNA only is kept here, 42 bases in frame from base 1. Via the germline V gene, CDR1 is SGDLS and CDR2 YYNGEE. V was cut back by 6 bases and J by 6 bases, leaving a gap of 16 bases between them. This clone appeared a few times. The antigen it recognizes is unknown. No much larger clone exists at a distance of one base, and base qualities are not known. The sequence joins TRBV9 to TRBJ1-5; a tentative D match to TRBD1 spans 5 bases. Sequencing used tumor tissue (inferred from file names), obtained from a patient given nivolumab and ipilimumab in sequence. The sequence came from a human donor with melanoma. This receptor has the CDR3 CASTERQGFQPQHF. The sequenced DNA: TGTGCCAGCACGGAGCGCCAGGGATTTCAGCCCCAGCATTTT.